This T cell receptor (beta chain) is from a study of graft-versus-host responses after intestinal transplantation. In the study overall: Recipients had transplants, and these were multivisceral, liver-intestinal, or isolated intestinal.

Study-wide points: In patients with graft-donor T cell macrochimerism, allograft graft-versus-host to host-versus-graft clonal ratios were high. Recipient marrow contained GvH clones, some of which appeared first in ileum or blood. Early post-transplant HvG declines tracked with peak circulating GvH clone levels.

The ends lost 5 bases at V and 4 bases at J; junction bases unmatched: 5. Germline V lookup: CDR1 MNHEY, CDR2 SVGAGI. CDR3 length equals 14 residues. A remark on this clone: Its antigen remains unidentified.

The method was immunoSEQ multiplex PCR; TCRdb's version includes in-frame clones alone and lacks a portion of them. The top ten hold around 0.49% of the sample, which has about 94,000 clones, 91% seen once. The TCR comes from a human donor who received an intestinal transplant. The sequencing used unstimulated CD8+ T cells sorted from spleen or lymph node cells, collected before intestinal transplant. The rearrangement joins TRBV6-5 to TRBJ2-5, with TRBD1 matching 9 bases. In DNA form, the CDR3 reads TGTGCCAGCAGTGACCGGGACAGGGCAGAGACCCAGTACTTC. Translation: CASSDRDRAETQYF.